This record covers a single TCR beta chain. Its antigen is unknown. Produced via immunoSEQ multiplex PCR; TCRdb's table is partial and in-frame only. This table holds approximately 50,000 clones, roughly 80% found once. This sample was included in a study of a mutant IDH1 vaccine in newly diagnosed glioma. About the research overall: Prior therapy was radiotherapy, temozolomide, or both; most received both.

CDR1 and CDR2 (germline): MGHRA, YSYEKL. The ends lost 1 base at V and 7 bases at J; junction bases unmatched: 9. CDR3 length: 16 residues. Study-level findings and limits: Vaccine-induced responses were seen in about 95% of patients, spanning several MHC alleles.

Time point described: week 35, safety follow-up. Doses consisted of 300 ug of mutant IDH1 20-mer peptide each, paired with topical imiquimod. Across weeks 1, 3, 5, 7, 11, 15, 19 and 23, patients received a vaccination each time, eight in all. The rearrangement joins TRBV4-1 to TRBJ2-1; 8 positions match TRBD2. This material consisted of PBMCs, taken from a glioma patient whose treatment included an IDH1 peptide vaccine. The TCR originated in a middle-aged man with glioma. The CDR3: CASSQATGGVRNEQFF. For the CDR3, the DNA is TGCGCCAGCAGCCAAGCGACGGGGGGGGTAAGAAATGAGCAGTTCTTC.